The rows below give T cell receptor beta chains drawn from one sample of a study of blood T cell repertoires in COVID-19. Using immunoSEQ multiplex PCR, the repertoire was profiled, and TCRdb retains in-frame clones only, with some absent. In the table there are around 240,000 clones, about 86% of which are singletons. Material for sequencing was peripheral blood. These receptors originate from a woman younger than 45 who had recovered from COVID-19. Both conserved end residues are part of each CDR3.

v_call cdr3_aa
TRBV6-1 CASSDHGGASYEQYF
TRBV27 CASSQVFPGNTIYF
TRBV2 CASLEEARGEQFF
TRBV21-1 CASDLGRENTEAFF
TRBV7-2 CASRITGLNEQFF
TRBV6-1 CASSENRGEAFF
TRBV6-6 CASSYSPWAYTDTQYF
TRBV11-2 CASSLLDIGEQYF
TRBV4-1 CASSQENRENTEAFF
TRBV6-6 CASSLPGQGGSETQYF
TRBV5-5 CASSWGQNTEAFF
TRBV6-5 CASVSQGGNTIYF
TRBV19 CASSFGTGGNAGELFF
TRBV5-4 CASSLGDNEQFF
TRBV25-1 CASSEQDHSYEQYF
TRBV19 CASSIVGGAYEQFF
TRBV5-1 CASSLDSGGTDTQYF
TRBV7-2 CASSLARTGKTEAFF
TRBV19 CASRGSDGYTF
TRBV2 CASNRDRGGNQPQHF
TRBV19 CASSIGSMRFMNTEAFF
TRBV21-1 CASSKETGMSGNTIYF